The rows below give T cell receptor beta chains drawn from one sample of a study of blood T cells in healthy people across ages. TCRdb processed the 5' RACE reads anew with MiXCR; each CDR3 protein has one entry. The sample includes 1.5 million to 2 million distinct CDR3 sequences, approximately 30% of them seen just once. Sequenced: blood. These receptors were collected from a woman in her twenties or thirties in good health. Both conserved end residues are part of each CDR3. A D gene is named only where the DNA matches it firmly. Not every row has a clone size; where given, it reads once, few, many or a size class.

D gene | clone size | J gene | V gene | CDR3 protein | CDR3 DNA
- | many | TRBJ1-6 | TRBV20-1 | CSARDRTSNSPLHF | TGCAGTGCTAGAGATCGAACGTCTAATTCACCCCTCCACTTT
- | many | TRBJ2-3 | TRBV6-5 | CASSSQDTQYF | TGTGCCAGCAGTTCCCAGGATACGCAGTATTTT
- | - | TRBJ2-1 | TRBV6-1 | CASSSPGLRGADEQFF | TGTGCCAGCAGTTCCCCGGGGTTGCGGGGCGCAGATGAGCAGTTCTTC
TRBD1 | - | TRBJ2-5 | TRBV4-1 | CASSQGQGAYGQYF | TGCGCCAGCAGCCAGGGACAGGGGGCCTACGGGCAGTACTTC
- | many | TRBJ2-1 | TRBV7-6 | CASSLVWRDEQFF | TGTGCCAGCAGCTTAGTGTGGAGGGATGAGCAGTTCTTC
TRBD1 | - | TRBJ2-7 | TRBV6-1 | CASSDGTGRRYEQYF | TGTGCCAGCAGTGATGGGACAGGGAGGAGGTACGAGCAGTACTTC
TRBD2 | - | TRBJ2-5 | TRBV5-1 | CASSMGGIHNEQYF | TGCGCCAGCTCAATGGGGGGGATTCACAATGAGCAGTACTTC
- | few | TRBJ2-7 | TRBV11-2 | CASSPQDEQYF | TGTGCCAGCAGCCCCCAAGACGAGCAGTACTTC
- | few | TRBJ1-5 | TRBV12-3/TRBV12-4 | CASSLTLPQGLWSNQPQHF | TGTGCCAGCAGTTTAACCCTACCCCAGGGGCTGTGGAGCAATCAGCCCCAGCATTTT
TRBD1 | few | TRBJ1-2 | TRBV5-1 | CASSKTGREDYGYTF | TGCGCCAGCAGCAAGACAGGGAGAGAGGACTATGGCTACACCTTC